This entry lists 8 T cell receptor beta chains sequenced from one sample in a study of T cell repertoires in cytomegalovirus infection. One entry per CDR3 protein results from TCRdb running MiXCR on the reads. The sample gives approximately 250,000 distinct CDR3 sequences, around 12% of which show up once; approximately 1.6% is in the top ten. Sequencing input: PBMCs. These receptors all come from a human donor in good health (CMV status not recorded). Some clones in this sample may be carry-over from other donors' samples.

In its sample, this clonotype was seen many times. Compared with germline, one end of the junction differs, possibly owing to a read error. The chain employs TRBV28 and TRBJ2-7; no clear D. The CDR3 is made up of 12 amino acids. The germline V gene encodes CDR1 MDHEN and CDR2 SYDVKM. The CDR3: CASSQLLYEQHF. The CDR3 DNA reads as TGTGCCAGCAGCCAACTTTTGTACGAGCAGCACTTC.

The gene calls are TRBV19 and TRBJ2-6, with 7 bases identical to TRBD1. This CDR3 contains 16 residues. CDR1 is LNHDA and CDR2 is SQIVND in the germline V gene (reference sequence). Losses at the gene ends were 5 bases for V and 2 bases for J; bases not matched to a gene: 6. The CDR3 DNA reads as TGTGCCAGTAGTCTTGAAGGGGGCGCTGGGGCCAACGTCCTGACTTTC. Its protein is CASSLEGGAGANVLTF.

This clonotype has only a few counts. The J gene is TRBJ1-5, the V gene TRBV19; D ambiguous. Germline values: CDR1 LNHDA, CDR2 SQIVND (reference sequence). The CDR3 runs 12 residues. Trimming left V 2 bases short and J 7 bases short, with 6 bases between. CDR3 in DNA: TGTGCCAGTAGTATACTGAAGCAGCCCCAGCATTTT. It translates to CASSILKQPQHF.

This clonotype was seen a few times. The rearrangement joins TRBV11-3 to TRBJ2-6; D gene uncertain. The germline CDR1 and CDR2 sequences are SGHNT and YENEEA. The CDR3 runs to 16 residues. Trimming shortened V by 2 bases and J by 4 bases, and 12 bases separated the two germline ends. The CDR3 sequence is CASSLLPNSGANVLTF. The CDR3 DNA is TGTGCCAGCAGCTTACTGCCAAACTCCGGGGCCAACGTCCTGACTTTC.

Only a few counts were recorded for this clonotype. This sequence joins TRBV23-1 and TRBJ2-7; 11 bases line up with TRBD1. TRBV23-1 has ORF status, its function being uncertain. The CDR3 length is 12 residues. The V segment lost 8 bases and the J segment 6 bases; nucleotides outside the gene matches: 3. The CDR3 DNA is TGCGCCAGCCTTGGGACAGGGGGCGAGCAGTACTTC. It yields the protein CASLGTGGEQYF.

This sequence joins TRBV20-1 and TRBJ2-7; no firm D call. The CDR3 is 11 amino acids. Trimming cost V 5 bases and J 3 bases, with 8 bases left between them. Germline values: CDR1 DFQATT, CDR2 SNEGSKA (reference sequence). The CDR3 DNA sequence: TGCAGTGCTCCCACAAGCTACGAGCAGTACTTC. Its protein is CSAPTSYEQYF.

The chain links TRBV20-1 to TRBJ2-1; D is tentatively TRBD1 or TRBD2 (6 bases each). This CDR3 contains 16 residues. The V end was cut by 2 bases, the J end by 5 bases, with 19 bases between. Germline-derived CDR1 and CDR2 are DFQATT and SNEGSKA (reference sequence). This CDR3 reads CSARRPSSDRNNEQFF. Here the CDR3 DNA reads TGCAGTGCTAGACGTCCTTCTAGCGACAGGAACAATGAGCAGTTCTTC.

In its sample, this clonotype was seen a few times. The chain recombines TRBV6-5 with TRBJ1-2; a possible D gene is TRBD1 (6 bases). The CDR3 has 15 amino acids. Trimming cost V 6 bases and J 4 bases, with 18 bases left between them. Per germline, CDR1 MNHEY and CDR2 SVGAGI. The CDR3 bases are TGTGCCAGCAGGGGAAACAGGGAAGTAGGCTATGGCTACACCTTC. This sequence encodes CASRGNREVGYGYTF.